This TCR beta chain was identified in a study of blood T cell repertoires in COVID-19. Looking at the study overall: PBMCs, B-cell-depleted T cells, or T cells were the source of the cDNA or gDNA that made up the material.

This clone was seen once. Per germline, CDR1 LGHNA and CDR2 YSLEER. There are 16 residues in the CDR3. Deletions cut 0 bases from V and 3 bases from J, with 12 bases between. The method was immunoSEQ multiplex PCR; TCRdb's version includes in-frame clones alone and lacks a portion of them. The sample has roughly 58,000 clones, about 88% seen once. Sequencing was carried out using peripheral blood. This TCR was sampled from a man between 65 and 80 years old with active COVID-19. J is TRBJ2-4 and V is TRBV4-3; the D gene is possibly TRBD2 (5 bases). The DNA of the CDR3 is TGCGCCAGCAGCCAAGATCTAGCCGCAGACAAAAACATTCAGTACTTC. The encoded protein is CASSQDLAADKNIQYF.